This T cell receptor (beta chain) was sequenced for a study of blood T cell repertoires in COVID-19. Background on the study: Nucleic acid was either cDNA or gDNA, and it came from T cells, B-cell-depleted T cells, or PBMCs.

This clone was recorded once. Germline V gene sequence: CDR1 SNHLY, CDR2 FYNNEI. There are 14 residues in the CDR3. The V segment lost 3 bases and the J segment 4 bases; nucleotides outside the gene matches: 2. Measured with immunoSEQ multiplex PCR; TCRdb has only the in-frame clones, and not every one. The sample holds roughly 290,000 clones, 85% seen once. The TCR sequence derives from a woman aged 50 to 65 with active or convalescent COVID-19. This chain links TRBV2 with TRBJ2-3; TRBD2 agrees at 9 bases. The source material was peripheral blood. In nucleotides, the CDR3 is TGTGCCAGCAGTGACCTAGCGGGGTCAGATACGCAGTATTTT. Translating gives CASSDLAGSDTQYF.